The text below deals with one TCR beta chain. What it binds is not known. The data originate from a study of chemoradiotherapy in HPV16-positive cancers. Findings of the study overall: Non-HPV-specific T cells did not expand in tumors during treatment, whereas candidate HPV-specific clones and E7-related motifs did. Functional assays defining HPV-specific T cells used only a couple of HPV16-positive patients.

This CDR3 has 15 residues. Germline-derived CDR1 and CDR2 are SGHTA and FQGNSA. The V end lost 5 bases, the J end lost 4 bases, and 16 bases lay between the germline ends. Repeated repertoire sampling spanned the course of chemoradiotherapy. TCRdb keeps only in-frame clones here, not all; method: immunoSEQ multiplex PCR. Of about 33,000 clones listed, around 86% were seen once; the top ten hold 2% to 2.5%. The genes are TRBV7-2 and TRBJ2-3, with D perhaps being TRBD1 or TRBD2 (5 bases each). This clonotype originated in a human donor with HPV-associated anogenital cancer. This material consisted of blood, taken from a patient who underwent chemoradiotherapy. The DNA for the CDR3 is TGTGCCAGCAGCCTATCACCCGGGACGTCAGATACGCAGTATTTT. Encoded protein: CASSLSPGTSDTQYF. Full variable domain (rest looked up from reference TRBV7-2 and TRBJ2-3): GAGVSQSPSNKVTEKGKDVELRCDPISGHTALYWYRQSLGQGLEFLIYFQGNSAPDKSGLPSDRFSAERTGGSVSTLTIQRTQQEDSAVYLCASSLSPGTSDTQYFGPGTRLTVL.